The following is a TCR beta chain sequence with its context. Its antigen is unknown. The junction does not match germline at one end; this may be a read error. Other DNA sequences in the sample encode the same CDR3. 13 Jbeta primers and 60 Vbeta primers were used for the PCR. Produced via immunoSEQ multiplex PCR; TCRdb's table is partial and in-frame only. Of 100,000 to 150,000 clones listed, around three quarters were seen once; the top ten hold roughly 2%. The data were obtained in a study of cytomegalovirus exposure and HLA in healthy donors. General study points: Under 20,000 TCR beta sequences were associated with HLA alleles at 0.05 false discovery rate in a later analysis. One variant, a missense change in DCLRE1C, was linked in a later analysis to TCR beta V- and J-gene trimming. TCR association rates varied by HLA locus in a later analysis, with DRB1 highest and HLA-C lowest. Some TCR beta chains (around 160 of them) were listed as cytomegalovirus-associated.

The TCR comes from a man aged 18 to 35 in good health and CMV-seronegative. Sequencing was carried out using PBMCs.

DNA for the CDR3: TGTGCCAGCAGTTTCGGACGGGACTACGAGCAGTACTTT. It encodes CASSFGRDYEQYF. V is TRBV27 and J is TRBJ2-7; 7 bases agree with TRBD2. CDR3 length equals 13 residues. Looked up from germline, CDR1 is MNHEY and CDR2 is SMNVEV (reference sequence).